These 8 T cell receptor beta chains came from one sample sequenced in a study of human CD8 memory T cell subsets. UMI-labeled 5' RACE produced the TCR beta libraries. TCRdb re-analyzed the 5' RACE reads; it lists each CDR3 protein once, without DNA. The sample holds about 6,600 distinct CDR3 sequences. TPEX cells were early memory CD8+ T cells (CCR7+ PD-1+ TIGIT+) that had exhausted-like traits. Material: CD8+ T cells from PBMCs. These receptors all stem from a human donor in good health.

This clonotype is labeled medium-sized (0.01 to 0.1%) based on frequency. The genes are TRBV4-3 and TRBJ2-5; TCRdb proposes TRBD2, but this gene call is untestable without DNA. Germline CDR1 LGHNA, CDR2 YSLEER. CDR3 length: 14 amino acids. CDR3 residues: CASSPGLAEETQYF.

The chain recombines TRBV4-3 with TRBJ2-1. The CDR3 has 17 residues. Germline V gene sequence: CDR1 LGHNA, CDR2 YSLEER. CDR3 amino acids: CASSQDRWGGSYNEQFF.

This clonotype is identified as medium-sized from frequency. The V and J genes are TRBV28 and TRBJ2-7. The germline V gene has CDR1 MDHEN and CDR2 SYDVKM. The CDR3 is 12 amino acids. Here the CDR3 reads CASSWAVGEQYF.

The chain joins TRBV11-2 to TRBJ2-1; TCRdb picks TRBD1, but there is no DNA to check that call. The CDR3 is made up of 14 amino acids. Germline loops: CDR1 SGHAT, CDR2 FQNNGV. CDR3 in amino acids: CASSLDWQGIEQFF.

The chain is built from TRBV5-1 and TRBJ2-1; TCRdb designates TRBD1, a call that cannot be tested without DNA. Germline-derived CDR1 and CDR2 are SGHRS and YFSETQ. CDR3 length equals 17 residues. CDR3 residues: CASSLDSAGDPVYEQFF.

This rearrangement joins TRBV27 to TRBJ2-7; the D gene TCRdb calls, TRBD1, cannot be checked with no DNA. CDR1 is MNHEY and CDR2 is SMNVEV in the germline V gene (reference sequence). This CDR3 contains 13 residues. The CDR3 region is CASSPQGWDEQYF.

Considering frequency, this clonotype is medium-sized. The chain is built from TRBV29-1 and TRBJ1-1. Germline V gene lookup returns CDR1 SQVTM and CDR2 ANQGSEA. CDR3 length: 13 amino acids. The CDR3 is CSVEKELNTEAFF.

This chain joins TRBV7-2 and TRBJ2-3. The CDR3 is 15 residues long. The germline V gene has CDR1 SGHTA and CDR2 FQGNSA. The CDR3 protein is CASSLGPSYTDTQYF.